This entry lists 5 T cell receptor beta chains sequenced from one sample in a study of cytomegalovirus exposure and HLA in healthy donors. PCR primers comprised 60 Vbeta and 13 Jbeta primers. The protocol was immunoSEQ multiplex PCR, while the TCRdb copy is restricted to in-frame clones and leaves out a portion. The profile shows about 71,000 clones, roughly 67% of them singletons. Sequenced material: PBMCs. The origin of the receptors is a man between 35 and 55 years old in good health and CMV-seropositive.

This chain uses TRBV5-6 with TRBJ2-3, with 11 positions matching TRBD2. The CDR3 consists of 18 residues. Germline CDR1 is SGHDT and CDR2 is YYEEEE. J gave up 3 bases and V 0 bases, and 9 bases lay outside the gene matches. The CDR3 reads CASSLVAGGLLRTDTQYF. The CDR3 coding sequence is TGTGCCAGCAGCTTGGTAGCGGGGGGGCTTTTGAGGACAGATACGCAGTATTTT. Full variable domain (rest looked up from reference TRBV5-6 and TRBJ2-3): DAGVTQSPTHLIKTRGQQVTLRCSPKSGHDTVSWYQQALGQGPQFIFQYYEEEERQRGNFPDRFSGHQFPNYSSELNVNALLLGDSALYLCASSLVAGGLLRTDTQYFGPGTRLTVL.

The rearrangement joins TRBV30 to TRBJ1-5, with TRBD1 matching over 7 bases. V dropped 5 bases and J dropped 3; count of bases not matched to a gene: 4. This CDR3 is built from 13 residues. The germline V gene encodes CDR1 GTSNPN and CDR2 SVGIG (reference sequence). The CDR3 sequence is CAWGEGANQPQHF. CDR3 nucleotide sequence: TGTGCCTGGGGAGAGGGGGCCAATCAGCCCCAGCATTTT.

This chain links TRBV27 with TRBJ2-7, with 9 bases aligning to TRBD1. Germline V gene data show CDR1 as MNHEY and CDR2 as SMNVEV (reference sequence). Germline trimming cut 6 bases from V and 3 bases from J; bases unmatched to any gene: 9. CDR3 size: 15 residues. CDR3: CASSLSGDRVYEQYF. The CDR3 DNA sequence: TGTGCCAGCAGCCTCTCTGGGGACAGGGTCTACGAGCAGTACTTC.

This clone was seen a handful of times. The rearrangement links TRBV6-1 to TRBJ1-6; D is unresolved. The CDR3 sequence is 15 residues long. Trimming removed 7 bases from V and 0 bases from J, with 10 bases in between. Germline V lookup: CDR1 MNHNS, CDR2 SASEGT. This CDR3 is CASNGKSSYNSPLHF. CDR3 bases: TGTGCCAGCAACGGGAAGAGCTCCTATAATTCACCCCTCCACTTT.

The J gene is TRBJ1-4, the V gene TRBV28; 11 positions match TRBD1. CDR3 length equals 17 residues. The V gene end was trimmed by 4 bases and the J gene end by 5 bases; junction bases not matched to a gene: 9. CDR1 MDHEN and CDR2 SYDVKM come from the germline V gene. The chain's CDR3 is CASSSPGQGEGNEKLFF. The CDR3, as DNA: TGTGCCAGCAGTTCTCCGGGACAGGGGGAGGGAAATGAAAAACTGTTTTTT.